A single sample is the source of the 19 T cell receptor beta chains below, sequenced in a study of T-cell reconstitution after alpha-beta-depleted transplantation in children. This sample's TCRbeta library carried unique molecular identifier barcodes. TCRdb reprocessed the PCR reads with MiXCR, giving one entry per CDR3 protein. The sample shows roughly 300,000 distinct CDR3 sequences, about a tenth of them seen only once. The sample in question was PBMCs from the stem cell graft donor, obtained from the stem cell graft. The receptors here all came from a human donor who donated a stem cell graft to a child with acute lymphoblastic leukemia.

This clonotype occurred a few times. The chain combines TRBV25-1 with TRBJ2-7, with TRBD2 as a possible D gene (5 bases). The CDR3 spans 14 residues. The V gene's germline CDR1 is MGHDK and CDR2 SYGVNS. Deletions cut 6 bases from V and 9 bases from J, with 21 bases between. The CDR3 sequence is CASSWRTGPTGQYF. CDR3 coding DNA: TGTGCCAGCAGCTGGAGGACTGGCCCTACGGGGCAGTACTTC.

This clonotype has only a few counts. DNA for the CDR3: TGTGCCAGCAGCCCTTCGGGGCGGGCTTACTATGGCTACACCTTC. As protein: CASSPSGRAYYGYTF. The genes are TRBV12-3 or TRBV12-4 and TRBJ1-2; tentatively, D is TRBD1 (5 bases). This CDR3 has 15 amino acids. V dropped 6 bases and J dropped 3 bases, with 17 bases sitting between them.

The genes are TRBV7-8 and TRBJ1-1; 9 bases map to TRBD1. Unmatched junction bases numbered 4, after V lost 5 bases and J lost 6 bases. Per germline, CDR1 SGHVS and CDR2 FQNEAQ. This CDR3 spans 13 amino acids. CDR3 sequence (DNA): TGTGCCAGCAGCACACAGGGGGCAGCTGAAGCTTTCTTT. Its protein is CASSTQGAAEAFF.

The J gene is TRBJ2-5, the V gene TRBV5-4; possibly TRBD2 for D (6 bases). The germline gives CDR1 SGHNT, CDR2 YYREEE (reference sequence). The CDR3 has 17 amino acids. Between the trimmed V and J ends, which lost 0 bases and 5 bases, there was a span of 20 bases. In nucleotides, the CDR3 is TGTGCCAGCAGCTTGGATTTGTCGGGGAGGTTTGGGGAGACCCAGTACTTC. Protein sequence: CASSLDLSGRFGETQYF.

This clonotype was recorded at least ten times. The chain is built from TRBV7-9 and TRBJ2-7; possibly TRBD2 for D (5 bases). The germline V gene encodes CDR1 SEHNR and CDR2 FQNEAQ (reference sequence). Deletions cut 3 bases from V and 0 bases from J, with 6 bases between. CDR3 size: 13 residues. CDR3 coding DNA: TGTGCCAGCAGCTTCGACTACTCCTACGAGCAGTACTTC. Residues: CASSFDYSYEQYF.

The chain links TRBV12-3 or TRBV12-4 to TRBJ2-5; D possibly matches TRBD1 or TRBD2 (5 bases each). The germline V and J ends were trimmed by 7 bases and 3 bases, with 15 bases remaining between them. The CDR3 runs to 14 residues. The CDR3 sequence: CASTTIGTKETQYF. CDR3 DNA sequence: TGTGCCAGCACCACCATAGGGACCAAAGAGACCCAGTACTTC.

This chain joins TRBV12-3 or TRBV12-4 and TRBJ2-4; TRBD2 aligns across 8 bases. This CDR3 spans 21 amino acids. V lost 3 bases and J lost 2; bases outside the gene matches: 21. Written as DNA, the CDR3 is TGTGCCAGCAGTTTGATACTATCGGAACTAGCGGAGCTAGGTACCAAAAACATTCAGTACTTC. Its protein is CASSLILSELAELGTKNIQYF.

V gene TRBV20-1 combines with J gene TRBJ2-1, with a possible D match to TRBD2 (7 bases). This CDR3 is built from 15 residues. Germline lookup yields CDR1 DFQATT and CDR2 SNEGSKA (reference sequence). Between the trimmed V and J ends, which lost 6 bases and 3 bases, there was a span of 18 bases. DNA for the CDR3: TGCAGTGCCGGACGGGCGGGGGCCCTCTACAATGAGCAGTTCTTC. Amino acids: CSAGRAGALYNEQFF.

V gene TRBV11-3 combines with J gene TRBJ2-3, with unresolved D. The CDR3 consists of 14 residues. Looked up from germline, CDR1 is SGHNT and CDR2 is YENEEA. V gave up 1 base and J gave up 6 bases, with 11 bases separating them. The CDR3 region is CASSLAKGFDTQYF. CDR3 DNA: TGTGCCAGCAGCTTAGCCAAGGGTTTCGATACGCAGTATTTT. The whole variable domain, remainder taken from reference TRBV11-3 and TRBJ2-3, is EAGVVQSPRYKIIEKKQPVAFWCNPISGHNTLYWYLQNLGQGPELLIRYENEEAVDDSQLPKDRFSAERLKGVDSTLKIQPAELGDSAVYLCASSLAKGFDTQYFGPGTRLTVL.

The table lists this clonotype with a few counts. This CDR3 reads CSVPGFGGEQFF. CDR3 in DNA: TGCAGCGTTCCCGGGTTCGGGGGTGAGCAGTTCTTC. The gene calls are TRBV29-1 and TRBJ2-1; TRBD2 might be the D (6 bases). Trimming left V 5 bases short and J 9 bases short, with 14 bases between. This CDR3 is 12 amino acids long. Germline assignment: CDR1 SQVTM and CDR2 ANQGSEA.

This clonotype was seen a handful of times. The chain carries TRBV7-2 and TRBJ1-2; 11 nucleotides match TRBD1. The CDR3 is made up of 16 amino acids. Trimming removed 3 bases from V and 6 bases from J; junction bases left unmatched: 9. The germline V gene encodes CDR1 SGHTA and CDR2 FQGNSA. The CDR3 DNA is TGTGCCAGCAGCTTTCCCCGGGACAGGGGGTTCGATGGCTACACCTTC. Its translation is CASSFPRDRGFDGYTF.

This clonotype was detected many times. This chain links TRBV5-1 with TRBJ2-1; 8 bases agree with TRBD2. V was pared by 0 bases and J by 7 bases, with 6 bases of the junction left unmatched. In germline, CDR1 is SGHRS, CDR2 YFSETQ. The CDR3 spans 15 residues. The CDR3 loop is CASSLDRLAWNEQFF. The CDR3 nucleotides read TGCGCCAGCAGCTTGGATCGACTAGCGTGGAATGAGCAGTTCTTC.

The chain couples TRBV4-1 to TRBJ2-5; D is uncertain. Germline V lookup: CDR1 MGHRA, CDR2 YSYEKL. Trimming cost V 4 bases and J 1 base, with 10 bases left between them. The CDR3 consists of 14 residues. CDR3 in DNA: TGCGCCAGCAGCCTCCTCCAGGCCCAAGAGACCCAGTACTTC. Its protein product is CASSLLQAQETQYF.

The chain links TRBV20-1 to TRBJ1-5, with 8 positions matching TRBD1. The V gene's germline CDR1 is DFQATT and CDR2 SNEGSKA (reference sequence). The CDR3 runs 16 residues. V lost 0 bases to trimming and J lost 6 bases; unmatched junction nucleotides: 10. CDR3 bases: TGCAGTGCTAGAGATCTCAGACAGGGGTCGTTTCAGCCCCAGCATTTT. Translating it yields CSARDLRQGSFQPQHF.

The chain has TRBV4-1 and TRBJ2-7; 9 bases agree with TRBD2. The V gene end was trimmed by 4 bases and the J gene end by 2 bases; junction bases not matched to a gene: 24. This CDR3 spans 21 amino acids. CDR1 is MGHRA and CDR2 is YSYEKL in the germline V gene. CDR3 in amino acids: CASSPWTGRRNTSGLTYEQYF. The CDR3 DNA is TGCGCCAGCAGCCCCTGGACTGGCAGGCGGAACACTAGCGGGCTCACCTACGAGCAGTACTTC.

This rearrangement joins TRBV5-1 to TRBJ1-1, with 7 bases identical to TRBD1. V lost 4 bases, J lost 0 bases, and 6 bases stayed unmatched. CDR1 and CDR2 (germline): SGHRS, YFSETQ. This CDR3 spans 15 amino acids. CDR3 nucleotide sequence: TGCGCCAGCAGCCCCAGGGGGGGATTGAACACTGAAGCTTTCTTT. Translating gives CASSPRGGLNTEAFF.

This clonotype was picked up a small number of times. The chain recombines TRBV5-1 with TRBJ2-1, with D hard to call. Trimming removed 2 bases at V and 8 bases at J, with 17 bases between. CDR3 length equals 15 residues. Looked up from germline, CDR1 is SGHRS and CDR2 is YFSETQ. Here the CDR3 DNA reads TGCGCCAGCAGCTTTGACGCCCTTGGCGGCTATGAGCAGTTCTTC. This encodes CASSFDALGGYEQFF. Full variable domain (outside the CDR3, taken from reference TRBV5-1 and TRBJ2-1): KAGVTQTPRYLIKTRGQQVTLSCSPISGHRSVSWYQQTPGQGLQFLFEYFSETQRNKGNFPGRFSGRQFSNSRSEMNVSTLELGDSALYLCASSFDALGGYEQFFGPGTRLTVL.

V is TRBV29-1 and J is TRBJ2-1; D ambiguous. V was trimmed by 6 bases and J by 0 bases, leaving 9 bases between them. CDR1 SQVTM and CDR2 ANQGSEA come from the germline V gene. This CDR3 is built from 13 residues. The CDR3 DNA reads TGCAGCGTCACCGGCCTCTCCTACAATGAGCAGTTCTTC. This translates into CSVTGLSYNEQFF.

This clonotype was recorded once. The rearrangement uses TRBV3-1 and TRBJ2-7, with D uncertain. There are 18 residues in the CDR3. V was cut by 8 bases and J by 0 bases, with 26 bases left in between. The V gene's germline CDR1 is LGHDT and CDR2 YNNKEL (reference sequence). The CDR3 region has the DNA TGTGCCAGCTGTTCTATGGGCCCGTTTGGGATAAGCTCCTACGAGCAGTACTTC. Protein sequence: CASCSMGPFGISSYEQYF.